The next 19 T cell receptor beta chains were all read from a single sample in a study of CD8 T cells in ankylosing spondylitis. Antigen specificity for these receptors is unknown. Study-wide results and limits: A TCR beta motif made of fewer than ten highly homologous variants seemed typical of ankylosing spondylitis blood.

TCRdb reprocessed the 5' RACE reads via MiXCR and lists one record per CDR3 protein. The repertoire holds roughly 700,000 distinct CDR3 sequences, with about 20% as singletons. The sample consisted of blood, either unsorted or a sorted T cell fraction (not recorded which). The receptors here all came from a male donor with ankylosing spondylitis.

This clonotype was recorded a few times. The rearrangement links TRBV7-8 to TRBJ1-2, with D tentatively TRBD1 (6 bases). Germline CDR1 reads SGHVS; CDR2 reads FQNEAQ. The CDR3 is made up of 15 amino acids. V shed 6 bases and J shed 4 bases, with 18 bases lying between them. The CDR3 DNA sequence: TGTGCCAGCAGTTACGTGGCAGGGGACGGCTATGGCTACACCTTC. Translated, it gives CASSYVAGDGYGYTF.

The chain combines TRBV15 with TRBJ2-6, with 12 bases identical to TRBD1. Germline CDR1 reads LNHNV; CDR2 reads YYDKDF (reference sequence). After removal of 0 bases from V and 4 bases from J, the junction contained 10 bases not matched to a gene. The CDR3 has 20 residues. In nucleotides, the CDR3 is TGTGCCACCAGCAGAGATGGCGGGACAGGGGGCTTTGAAGGGGCCAACGTCCTGACTTTC. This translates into CATSRDGGTGGFEGANVLTF.

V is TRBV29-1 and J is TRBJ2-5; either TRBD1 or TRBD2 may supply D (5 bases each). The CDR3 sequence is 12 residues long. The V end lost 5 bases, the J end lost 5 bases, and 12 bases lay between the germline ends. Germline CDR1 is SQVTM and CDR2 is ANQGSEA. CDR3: CSVRDPMETQYF. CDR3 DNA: TGCAGCGTTCGGGACCCTATGGAGACCCAGTACTTC.

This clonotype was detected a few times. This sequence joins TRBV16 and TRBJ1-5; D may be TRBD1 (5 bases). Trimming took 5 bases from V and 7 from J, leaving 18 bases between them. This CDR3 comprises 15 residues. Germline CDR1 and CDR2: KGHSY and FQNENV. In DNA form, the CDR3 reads TGTGCCAGCAGCGGGGGAGGGACCGATGGACAGCCCCAGCATTTT. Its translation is CASSGGGTDGQPQHF.

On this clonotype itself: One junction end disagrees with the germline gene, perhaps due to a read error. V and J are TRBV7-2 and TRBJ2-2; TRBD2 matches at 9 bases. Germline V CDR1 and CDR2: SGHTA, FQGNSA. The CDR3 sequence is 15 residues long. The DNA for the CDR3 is TGTGCCAGCAGCTTACCGGGACTAGCTTCAGGGGAGCTGTATTTT. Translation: CASSLPGLASGELYF.

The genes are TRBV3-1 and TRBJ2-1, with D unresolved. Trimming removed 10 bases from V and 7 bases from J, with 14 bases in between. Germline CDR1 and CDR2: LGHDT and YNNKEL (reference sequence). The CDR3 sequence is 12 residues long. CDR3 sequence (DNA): TGTGCCACCTCAACAACCCCGAATGAGCAGTTCTTC. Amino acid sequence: CATSTTPNEQFF.

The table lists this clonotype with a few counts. The CDR3 region is CSARDSRQGGEKLFF. CDR3 coding DNA: TGCAGTGCTAGAGATTCGAGGCAGGGCGGCGAAAAACTGTTTTTT. The chain carries TRBV20-1 and TRBJ1-4; D is possibly TRBD1 (5 bases). Per germline, CDR1 DFQATT and CDR2 SNEGSKA (reference sequence). This CDR3 is 15 amino acids long. The V end was cut by 0 bases, the J end by 8 bases, with 16 bases between.

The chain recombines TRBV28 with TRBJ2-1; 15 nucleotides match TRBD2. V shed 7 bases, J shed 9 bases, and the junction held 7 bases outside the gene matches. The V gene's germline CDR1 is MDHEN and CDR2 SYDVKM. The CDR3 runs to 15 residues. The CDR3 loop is CASTRTSGRDGEQFF. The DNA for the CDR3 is TGTGCCAGCACCCGGACTAGCGGGAGGGACGGTGAGCAGTTCTTC.

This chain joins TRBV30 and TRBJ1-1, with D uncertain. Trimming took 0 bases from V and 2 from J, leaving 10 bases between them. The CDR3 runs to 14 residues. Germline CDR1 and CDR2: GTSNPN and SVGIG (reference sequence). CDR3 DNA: TGTGCCTGGAGTGTATCGCGATCTAACACTGAAGCTTTCTTT. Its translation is CAWSVSRSNTEAFF.

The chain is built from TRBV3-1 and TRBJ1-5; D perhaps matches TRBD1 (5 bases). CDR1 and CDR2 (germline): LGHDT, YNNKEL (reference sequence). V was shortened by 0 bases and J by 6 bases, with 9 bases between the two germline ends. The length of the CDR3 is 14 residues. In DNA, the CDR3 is TGTGCCAGCAGCCAAGATCGGGGGGTTCAGCCCCAGCATTTT. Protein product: CASSQDRGVQPQHF.

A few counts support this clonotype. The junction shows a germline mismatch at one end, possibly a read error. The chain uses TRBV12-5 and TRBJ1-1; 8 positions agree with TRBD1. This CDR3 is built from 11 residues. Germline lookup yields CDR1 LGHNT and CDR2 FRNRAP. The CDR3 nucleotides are TGTGCTAGTGGTGCGGGACAGGACGACGTCTTT. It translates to CASGAGQDDVF.

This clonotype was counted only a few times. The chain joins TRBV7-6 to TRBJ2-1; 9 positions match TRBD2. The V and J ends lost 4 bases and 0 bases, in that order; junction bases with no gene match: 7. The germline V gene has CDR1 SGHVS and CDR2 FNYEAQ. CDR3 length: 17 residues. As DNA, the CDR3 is TGTGCCAGCAGCTCTCCACTAGCGGGCGGCTCCTACAATGAGCAGTTCTTC. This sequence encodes CASSSPLAGGSYNEQFF.

The CDR3 region has the DNA TGTGCCAGCAGCCAAGATCCGGCAGGGATGGAGTACGAGCAGTACTTC. Its protein product is CASSQDPAGMEYEQYF. The chain couples TRBV3-1 to TRBJ2-7; D may be TRBD1 (5 bases). V dropped 0 bases and J dropped 4 bases, with 16 bases sitting between them. The CDR3 consists of 16 residues. Germline V gene lookup returns CDR1 LGHDT and CDR2 YNNKEL (reference sequence).

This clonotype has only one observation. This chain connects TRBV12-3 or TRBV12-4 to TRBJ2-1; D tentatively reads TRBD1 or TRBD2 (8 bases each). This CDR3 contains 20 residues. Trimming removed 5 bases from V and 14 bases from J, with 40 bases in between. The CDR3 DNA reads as TGTGCCAGCAGTCCCGACAGGGGATCAGGAGCGGGAACGGGAGGGTACAGGGAGTTCTTC. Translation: CASSPDRGSGAGTGGYREFF.

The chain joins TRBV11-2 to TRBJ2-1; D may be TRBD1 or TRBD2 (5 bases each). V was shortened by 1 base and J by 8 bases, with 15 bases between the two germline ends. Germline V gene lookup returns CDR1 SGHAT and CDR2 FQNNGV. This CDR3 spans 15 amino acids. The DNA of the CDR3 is TGTGCCAGCAGCTTAGGGCCGGGGCAGTACTATGAGCAGTTCTTC. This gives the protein CASSLGPGQYYEQFF.

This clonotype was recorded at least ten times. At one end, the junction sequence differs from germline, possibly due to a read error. The DNA for the CDR3 is TGTGCCAGCAAAGCAGGGGGGACTCAAGGGACCCAGTACTTC. This codes for CASKAGGTQGTQYF. The rearrangement links TRBV12-3 or TRBV12-4 to TRBJ2-5, with TRBD1 as a possible D gene (7 bases). The CDR3 is made up of 14 amino acids.

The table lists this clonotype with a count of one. The CDR3: CASTEGGVDTGELFF. Here the CDR3 DNA reads TGTGCCAGCACGGAAGGGGGCGTAGACACCGGGGAGCTGTTTTTT. The V and J genes are TRBV2 and TRBJ2-2; 7 nucleotides align to TRBD1. Losses at the gene ends were 7 bases for V and 3 bases for J; bases not matched to a gene: 8. Germline V gene lookup returns CDR1 SNHLY and CDR2 FYNNEI. The CDR3 consists of 15 residues.

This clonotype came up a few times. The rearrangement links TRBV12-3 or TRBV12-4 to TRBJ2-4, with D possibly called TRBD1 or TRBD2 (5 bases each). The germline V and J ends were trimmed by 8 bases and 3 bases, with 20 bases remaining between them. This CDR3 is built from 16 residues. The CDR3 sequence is CASAQRLVGGKNIQYF. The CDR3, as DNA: TGTGCCAGCGCCCAACGTCTAGTTGGGGGCAAAAACATTCAGTACTTC.

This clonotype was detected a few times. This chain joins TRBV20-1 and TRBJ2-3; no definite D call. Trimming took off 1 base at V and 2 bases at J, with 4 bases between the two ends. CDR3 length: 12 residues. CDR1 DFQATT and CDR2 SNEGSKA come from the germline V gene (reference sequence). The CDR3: CSARADTDTQYF. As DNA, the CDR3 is TGCAGTGCTAGAGCGGACACAGATACGCAGTATTTT.